These 4 T cell receptor beta chains were all obtained from the same sample, sequenced in a study of T cells in Graves' hyperthyroidism and ophthalmopathy. TCR beta CDR3 regions were amplified from RNA transcripts. RT-PCR in the first round (using the HTBI primer set) targeted the TCR CDR3. TCRdb analysed the multiplex PCR reads with MiXCR anew, one entry per CDR3 protein. The data hold a few hundred thousand distinct CDR3 sequences, with 35% to 55% observed a single time. Sample: peripheral blood or thyroid tissue (not recorded which). Source of these receptors: an adult woman with Graves' disease, either hyperthyroidism or ophthalmopathy (not recorded which).

This clonotype was counted many times. The rearrangement links TRBV2 to TRBJ2-2; 7 nucleotides match TRBD1. The CDR3 contains 14 residues. CDR1 is SNHLY, CDR2 FYNNEI, per germline. Losses at the gene ends were 6 bases for V and 7 bases for J; bases not matched to a gene: 8. In DNA form, the CDR3 reads TGTGCCAGCAGGGGGACAGCGACGGTCGGGGAGCTGTTTTTT. It yields the protein CASRGTATVGELFF.

In its sample, this clonotype was seen once. This chain connects TRBV11-2 to TRBJ2-1, with TRBD1 as a possible D gene (6 bases). This CDR3 region has 15 residues. Deletions cut 1 base from V and 8 bases from J, with 15 bases between. CDR1 is SGHAT and CDR2 is FQNNGV in the germline V gene. CDR3 bases: TGTGCCAGCAGCTTAGCGGGCAGGGGAAGGGATGAGCAGTTCTTC. It codes for CASSLAGRGRDEQFF.

The rearrangement uses TRBV5-1 and TRBJ1-4, with 8 bases that match TRBD1. This CDR3 comprises 15 residues. The germline gives CDR1 SGHRS, CDR2 YFSETQ. V was pared by 1 base and J by 10 bases, with 9 bases of the junction left unmatched. CDR3 amino acids: CASSLTTTGVGKLFF. The DNA of the CDR3 is TGCGCCAGCAGCTTGACAACGACAGGGGTTGGAAAACTGTTTTTT.

V is TRBV7-9 and J is TRBJ1-1; 9 bases map to TRBD1. The CDR3 has 14 amino acids. The germline V gene has CDR1 SEHNR and CDR2 FQNEAQ (reference sequence). V was clipped by 5 bases and J by 4 bases; unmatched bases: 5. This CDR3 reads CASSVQGAGTEAFF. The CDR3 DNA reads as TGTGCCAGCAGCGTACAGGGGGCCGGCACTGAAGCTTTCTTT.